A single sample is the source of the 16 T cell receptor beta chains below, sequenced in a study of T cells in Graves' hyperthyroidism and ophthalmopathy. Authors of the study amplified TCR beta CDR3 regions from RNA transcripts. The TCR CDR3 first-round RT-PCR relied on the HTBI primer set. Each CDR3 protein is one row after TCRdb ran MiXCR on the multiplex PCR reads. The table includes 400,000 or so distinct CDR3 sequences, around 15% detected once. The material sequenced was blood. The receptors derive from a woman aged 60-75 years with Graves' ophthalmopathy.

This clonotype was counted ten times or more. Mismatch with germline at one junction end may stem from a read error. This chain connects TRBV10-1 to TRBJ2-3, with 7 bases aligning to TRBD1. This CDR3 has 13 amino acids. Germline V gives CDR1 WNHNN, CDR2 SYGVQD (reference sequence). The CDR3 DNA is TGTGCCAGCAGTGGGACAGGCACAGATACGCAGTATTTT. It translates to CASSGTGTDTQYF.

This clonotype was seen repeatedly, ten times or more. The gene calls are TRBV12-3 or TRBV12-4 and TRBJ1-5; D perhaps matches TRBD1 (5 bases). Trimming left V 4 bases short and J 5 bases short, with 15 bases between. The CDR3 totals 15 residues. In DNA form, the CDR3 reads TGTGCCAGCAGTTCCGGGACCCTTGGTTATCAGCCCCAGCATTTT. It codes for CASSSGTLGYQPQHF.

This clonotype appeared many times. The V call is TRBV28, the J call TRBJ2-4; 7 bases agree with TRBD1. Germline lookup yields CDR1 MDHEN and CDR2 SYDVKM. The CDR3 extends over 12 amino acids. J gave up 12 bases and V 3 bases, and 5 bases lay outside the gene matches. CDR3 in amino acids: CASSFFSGGQYF. The CDR3 DNA reads TGTGCCAGCAGTTTTTTTTCAGGGGGTCAGTACTTC.

The chain joins TRBV29-1 to TRBJ2-3, with TRBD2 identical over 7 bases. Looked up from germline, CDR1 is SQVTM and CDR2 is ANQGSEA. The CDR3 covers 14 residues. The junction had 7 bases not matched to a gene; V was cut back by 6 bases and J by 1 base. The CDR3 DNA reads TGCAGCGTCGGGGGAGGGGTTCGCACAGATACGCAGTATTTT. It yields the protein CSVGGGVRTDTQYF.

This clonotype has ten or more counts. The V gene is TRBV28, the J gene TRBJ1-1; weak D call: TRBD1 (5 bases). V was pared by 7 bases and J by 1 base, with 7 bases between. Germline lookup yields CDR1 MDHEN and CDR2 SYDVKM. There are 12 residues in the CDR3. CDR3 region: CASMGQNTEAFF. Here the CDR3 DNA reads TGTGCCAGCATGGGGCAGAACACTGAAGCTTTCTTT.

This clonotype was seen more than once but under ten times. The gene calls are TRBV19 and TRBJ1-1; D unresolved. The CDR3 length is 17 residues. Germline V gene data show CDR1 as LNHDA and CDR2 as SQIVND (reference sequence). V gave up 3 bases and J gave up 4 bases, with 21 bases separating them. The DNA of the CDR3 is TGTGCCAGTAGTATTTCGAGGTTGGCTACAAGGAGCACTGAAGCTTTCTTT. This codes for CASSISRLATRSTEAFF.

Remarks on this clonotype: This may be a read error: a much more frequent sequence differs by one nucleotide. This chain joins TRBV30 and TRBJ2-5; 7 nucleotides align to TRBD1. After removal of 2 bases from V and 4 bases from J, the junction contained 10 bases not matched to a gene. Per the germline V gene, CDR1 is GTSNPN and CDR2 is SVGIG (reference sequence). This CDR3 is 15 amino acids long. The chain's CDR3 is CAWSTGQRRGETQYF. The CDR3 nucleotides read TGTGCCTGGAGTACGGGACAGAGGAGAGGAGAGACCCAGTACTTC. Complete variable domain (other parts from reference TRBV30 and TRBJ2-5): SQTIHQWPATLVQPVGSPLSLECTVEGTSNPNLYWYRQAAGRGLQLLFYSVGIGQISSEVPQNLSASRPQDRQFILSSKKLLLSDSGFYLCAWSTGQRRGETQYFGPGTRLLVL.

The sample holds one count of this clonotype. One end of the junction varies from germline; a read error may be responsible. The gene calls are TRBV7-2 and TRBJ2-7; 7 bases fit TRBD1. Looked up from germline, CDR1 is SGHTA and CDR2 is FQGNSA. The length of the CDR3 is 15 residues. The CDR3 loop reads CAGSYTPGQPDKQYF. In DNA, the CDR3 is TGTGCCGGCAGCTACACACCGGGACAGCCTGATAAGCAGTACTTC.

This clonotype was counted ten times or more. The chain employs TRBV24-1 and TRBJ2-2; D is possibly TRBD1 or TRBD2 (5 bases each). The V gene's germline CDR1 is KGHDR and CDR2 SFDVKD. This CDR3 comprises 18 residues. V lost 2 bases to trimming and J lost 4 bases, with 19 bases between them. Written as DNA, the CDR3 is TGTGCCACCAGTGATTGGAATGGGGGAAGGTCGGCCACCGGGGAGCTGTTTTTT. The encoded protein is CATSDWNGGRSATGELFF.

This clonotype was recorded many times. V and J are TRBV6-1 and TRBJ2-7, with D maybe TRBD2 (5 bases). The CDR3 length is 14 residues. V lost 7 bases and J lost 2, with 15 bases in between. From germline, CDR1 is MNHNS and CDR2 SASEGT. CDR3 sequence (DNA): TGTGCCAGCAATACCGCGGGCCAGACCTACGAGCAGTACTTC. It specifies CASNTAGQTYEQYF.

This clonotype was counted ten times or more. The chain recombines TRBV29-1 with TRBJ2-3; 7 positions match TRBD2. The J segment lost 2 bases and the V segment lost 4 bases, leaving 6 bases of the junction unmatched. Per germline, CDR1 SQVTM and CDR2 ANQGSEA. CDR3 length: 14 amino acids. This chain's CDR3 is CSVAWGGDTDTQYF. The CDR3 nucleotides are TGCAGCGTTGCTTGGGGGGGAGACACAGATACGCAGTATTTT.

This clonotype showed up many times. The V call is TRBV3-1, the J call TRBJ2-1; 9 bases match TRBD2. CDR3 length: 15 amino acids. The germline V gene has CDR1 LGHDT and CDR2 YNNKEL (reference sequence). V shed 3 bases and J 2 bases; nucleotides not matched to a gene: 2. In nucleotides, the CDR3 is TGTGCCAGCAGCCAGCGGGAGGGGACCTACAATGAGCAGTTCTTC. Amino acid sequence: CASSQREGTYNEQFF.

J is TRBJ2-7 and V is TRBV12-3 or TRBV12-4; maybe TRBD2 (5 bases). The CDR3 is made up of 13 amino acids. V lost 1 base and J 6 bases, leaving 10 bases between the germline ends. The chain's CDR3 is CASSLGLRSEQYF. The CDR3 DNA reads as TGTGCCAGCAGTTTAGGACTACGTAGCGAGCAGTACTTC.

In its sample, this clonotype was seen a few times. This chain uses TRBV29-1 with TRBJ2-1, with D perhaps matching TRBD1 (7 bases). The CDR3 has 12 amino acids. The germline V gene has CDR1 SQVTM and CDR2 ANQGSEA. Trimming removed 3 bases from V and 12 bases from J, with 15 bases in between. The CDR3 loop reads CSVESGGYGQFF. The CDR3 nucleotides are TGCAGCGTTGAGTCAGGGGGGTATGGGCAGTTCTTC.

This clonotype was observed at least ten times. This chain uses TRBV20-1 with TRBJ2-2, with 12 bases that match TRBD1. CDR1 and CDR2 from the germline V gene are DFQATT and SNEGSKA (reference sequence). J was trimmed by 8 bases and V by 5 bases; bases with no gene match: 3. The CDR3 totals 13 residues. CDR3 in amino acids: CSARGQGAGELFF. In DNA, the CDR3 is TGCAGTGCTCGGGGACAGGGGGCTGGGGAGCTGTTTTTT.

This clonotype appeared a few times. J is TRBJ2-1 and V is TRBV14; D not resolved. This CDR3 is 14 amino acids long. Germline V gene lookup returns CDR1 SGHDN and CDR2 FVKESK. The ends were cut back, 1 base at V and 6 bases at J, with 10 bases in the middle. The DNA for the CDR3 is TGTGCCAGCAGCCAAGCTAGTGCTCTCAATGAGCAGTTCTTC. Protein product: CASSQASALNEQFF.